The clone carrying this TCR beta chain was recorded at least ten times. The antigen is not known. This record belongs to a study of CD8+CD57+ T cells in acquired aplastic anemia. On the study more broadly: Isolated CD4+ and CD8+ cells, once sorted, yielded DNA averaging around 3 ug.

For CDR3 and TCR beta VDJ profiling, genomic DNA was the template used. From the reads, TCRdb called clonotypes with MiXCR, one entry per CDR3 protein. The table shows 300,000 or so distinct CDR3 sequences, with 55% to 60% occurring only once. Study-wide findings and caveats: CD8+ Simpson's diversity showed no significant patient-control difference.

From germline, CDR1 is SEHNR and CDR2 FQNEAQ (reference sequence). V was pared by 3 bases and J by 5 bases, with 11 bases between. The length of the CDR3 is 13 residues. This chain connects TRBV7-9 to TRBJ2-7; D is uncertain. This clonotype originated in a human donor with severe aplastic anemia or a healthy control (not recorded which). The sequenced sample was sorted CD4+, CD8+, or CD8+CD57+ T cells (not recorded which) from PBMCs. CDR3 coding DNA: TGTGCCAGCAGCTTTCTAGGTGCCCACGAGCAGTACTTC. Protein sequence: CASSFLGAHEQYF.